This TCR beta chain appears in the sequencing data of a study of shared clonotypes between healthy human individuals. Study-level findings and limits: A reduction in generation probabilities was seen for non-shared clonotypes relative to those shared by all four donors. Only blood was sampled; tissue repertoires likely differ.

None of the donors, who were healthy HIV-negative adults, had recently had acute infections or vaccinations. The repertoire was sequenced with immunoSEQ multiplex PCR; TCRdb's copy has only in-frame clones and lacks some. Here the sample spans 2.3 million or so clones, approximately 93% being singletons. There are a few counts of this clone. Antigen: not known. Between the trimmed V and J ends, which lost 4 bases and 0 bases, there was a span of 3 bases. This CDR3 comprises 12 residues. CDR1 KGHSY and CDR2 FQNENV come from the germline V gene. The chain recombines TRBV16 with TRBJ1-1; no clear D. Sequenced material: naive CD4+ T cells from PBMCs. Subset: CD45RA+ positively selected. This sequence originates from a man younger than 35 in good health. Some clones in this sample may be carry-over from other donors' samples. The CDR3: CASSPMNTEAFF. The CDR3 nucleotides read TGTGCCAGCAGCCCGATGAACACTGAAGCTTTCTTT.